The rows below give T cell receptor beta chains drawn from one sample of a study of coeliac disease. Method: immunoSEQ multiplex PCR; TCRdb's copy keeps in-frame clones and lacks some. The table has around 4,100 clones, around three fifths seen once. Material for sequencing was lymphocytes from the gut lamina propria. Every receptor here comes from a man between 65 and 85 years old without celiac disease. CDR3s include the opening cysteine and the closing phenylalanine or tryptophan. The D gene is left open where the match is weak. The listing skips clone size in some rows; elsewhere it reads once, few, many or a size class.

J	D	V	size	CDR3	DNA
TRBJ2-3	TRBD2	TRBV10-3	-	CAISEGRGGTDTQYF	TGTGCCATCAGTGAGGGGCGGGGGGGCACAGATACGCAGTATTTT
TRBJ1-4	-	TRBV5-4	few	CASSPGRGTEKLFF	TGTGCCAGCAGCCCTGGCAGGGGAACGGAAAAACTGTTTTTT
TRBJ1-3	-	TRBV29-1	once	CSVRENSGNTIYF	TGCAGCGTTCGCGAAAACTCTGGAAACACCATATATTTT
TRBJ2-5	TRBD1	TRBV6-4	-	CASSATGGETQYF	TGTGCCAGCAGTGCGACAGGGGGAGAGACCCAGTACTTC
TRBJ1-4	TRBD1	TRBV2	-	CASSAAGRDSEKLFF	TGTGCCAGCAGTGCCGCGGGCAGGGACAGTGAAAAACTGTTTTTT
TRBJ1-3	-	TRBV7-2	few	CASSYGDNSGNTIYF	TGTGCCAGCAGCTACGGGGACAACTCTGGAAACACCATATATTTT
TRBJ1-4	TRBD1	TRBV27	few	CASSLQGGLLQEKLFF	TGTGCCAGCAGTTTACAGGGGGGTCTTCTTCAGGAAAAACTGTTTTTT
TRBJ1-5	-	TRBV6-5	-	CASSWRRGSEPQHF	TGTGCCAGCAGTTGGCGGAGGGGTAGTGAGCCCCAGCATTTT
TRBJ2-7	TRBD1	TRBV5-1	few	CASSRPDRGIHEQYF	TGCGCCAGCAGCCGGCCGGACAGGGGTATCCACGAGCAGTACTTC
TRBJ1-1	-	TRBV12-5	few	CASVKMGSEAFF	TGTGCTAGTGTCAAGATGGGCTCTGAAGCTTTCTTT
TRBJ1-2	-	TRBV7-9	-	CASSFGGNYGYTF	TGTGCCAGCAGCTTCGGCGGGAACTATGGCTACACCTTC
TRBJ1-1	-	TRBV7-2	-	CASSLGRNTEAFF	TGTGCCAGCAGCTTAGGTAGGAACACTGAAGCTTTCTTT
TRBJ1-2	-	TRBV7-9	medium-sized	CASSLSGGLDGYTF	TGTGCCAGCAGCCTAAGCGGGGGGCTGGATGGCTACACCTTC
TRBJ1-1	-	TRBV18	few	CASSPQFGGPNTEAFF	TGTGCCAGCTCACCACAGTTCGGAGGTCCTAACACTGAAGCTTTCTTT
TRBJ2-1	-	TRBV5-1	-	CASSLAVEQFF	TGCGCCAGCAGCCTAGCCGTTGAGCAGTTCTTC
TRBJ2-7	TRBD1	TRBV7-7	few	CASSSGAGQGSEQYF	TGTGCTAGCAGCTCAGGGGCAGGACAGGGATCCGAGCAGTACTTC
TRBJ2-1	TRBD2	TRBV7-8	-	CASSFSGGPSYNEQFF	TGTGCCAGCAGTTTCAGCGGGGGCCCTTCCTACAATGAGCAGTTCTTC
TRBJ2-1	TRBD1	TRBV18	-	CASSRQGASYNEQFF	TGTGCCAGCTCACGACAGGGGGCATCCTACAATGAGCAGTTCTTC
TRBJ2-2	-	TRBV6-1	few	CASSPGWGDTGELFF	TGTGCCAGCAGTCCAGGGTGGGGGGACACCGGGGAGCTGTTTTTT
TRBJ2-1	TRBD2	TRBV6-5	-	CASSYSNSGVNNEQFF	TGTGCCAGCAGTTACTCGAATAGCGGGGTGAACAATGAGCAGTTCTTC
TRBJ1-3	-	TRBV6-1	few	CATRPEASSGNTIYF	TGTGCCACCCGCCCAGAGGCTAGCTCTGGAAACACCATATATTTT
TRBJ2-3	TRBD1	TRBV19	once	CASSSSGTANTDTQYF	TGTGCCAGTAGTTCTTCCGGGACAGCGAACACAGATACGCAGTATTTT
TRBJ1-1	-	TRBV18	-	CASSPALNTEAFF	TGTGCCAGCTCACCGGCTCTGAACACTGAAGCTTTCTTT
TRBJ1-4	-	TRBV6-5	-	CASSYSYRLIEKLFF	TGTGCCAGCAGTTACTCCTACAGGTTAATCGAAAAACTGTTTTTT
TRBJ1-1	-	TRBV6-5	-	CASSYGGSTEAFF	TGTGCCAGCAGTTACGGAGGGTCCACTGAAGCTTTCTTT
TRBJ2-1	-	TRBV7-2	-	CASSLAPRSVNEQFF	TGTGCCAGCAGCTTAGCGCCCCGGAGTGTAAATGAGCAGTTCTTC
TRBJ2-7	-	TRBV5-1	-	CAEPTLAGAPLTEQYF	TGCGCCGAGCCGACCTTGGCGGGGGCCCCCCTAACCGAGCAGTACTTC
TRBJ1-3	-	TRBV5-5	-	CASSLESRSSGNTIYF	TGTGCCAGCAGCTTGGAAAGCAGGTCCTCTGGAAACACCATATATTTT
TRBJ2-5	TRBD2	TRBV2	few	CASTKTSGGASQETQYF	TGTGCCAGCACTAAGACTAGCGGGGGGGCTTCGCAAGAGACCCAGTACTTC
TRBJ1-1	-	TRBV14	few	CASSPWAAGSTEAFF	TGTGCCAGCAGCCCGTGGGCAGCGGGAAGCACTGAAGCTTTCTTT
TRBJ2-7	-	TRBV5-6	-	CASSVGHLRGEQYF	TGTGCCAGCAGCGTAGGACACCTCCGAGGAGAGCAGTACTTC
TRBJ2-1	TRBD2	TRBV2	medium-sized	CASTSGGGAFYNEQFF	TGTGCCAGCACCTCTGGCGGGGGGGCATTCTACAATGAGCAGTTCTTC
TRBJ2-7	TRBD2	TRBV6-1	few	CASTSGVSYEQYF	TGTGCCAGTACTAGCGGCGTCTCCTACGAGCAGTACTTC
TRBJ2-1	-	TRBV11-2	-	CASSLARGTYNEQFF	TGTGCCAGCAGCTTAGCCCGGGGTACCTACAATGAGCAGTTCTTC
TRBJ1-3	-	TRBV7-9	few	CASSSRSAIYF	TGTGCCAGCAGCTCCCGTAGCGCCATATATTTT
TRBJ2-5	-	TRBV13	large	CASSRTLGGETQYF	TGTGCCAGCAGTAGGACCCTAGGGGGAGAGACCCAGTACTTC
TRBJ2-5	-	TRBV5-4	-	CASSLVSEEIQYF	TGTGCCAGCAGCTTGGTCTCCGAAGAGATCCAGTACTTC
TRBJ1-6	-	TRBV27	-	CASSRGGTSPLHF	TGTGCCAGCAGTAGGGGAGGTACTTCACCCCTCCACTTT
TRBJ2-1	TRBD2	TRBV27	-	CASSLPGLAGLKFNEQFF	TGTGCCAGCAGTTTGCCGGGACTAGCGGGGCTCAAATTCAATGAGCAGTTCTTC
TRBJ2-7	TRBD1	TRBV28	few	CASSGEDRGHYEQYF	TGTGCCAGCAGTGGGGAGGACAGGGGGCATTACGAGCAGTACTTC
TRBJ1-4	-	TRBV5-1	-	CASSPDSSNEKLFF	TGCGCCAGCAGCCCCGACAGCTCTAATGAAAAACTGTTTTTT
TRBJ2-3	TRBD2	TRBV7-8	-	CATAKRGGSTDTQYF	TGTGCCACGGCAAAGCGGGGGGGCAGCACAGATACGCAGTATTTT
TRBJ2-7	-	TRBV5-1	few	CASSPGGKPHEQYF	TGCGCCAGCAGCCCCGGAGGGAAGCCCCACGAGCAGTACTTC
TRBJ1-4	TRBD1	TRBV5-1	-	CASRPGQGRTEKLFF	TGCGCCAGCAGGCCGGGACAGGGGCGTACTGAAAAACTGTTTTTT
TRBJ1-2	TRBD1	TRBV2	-	CASKRDSGGYTF	TGTGCCAGCAAAAGGGACAGTGGTGGCTACACCTTC
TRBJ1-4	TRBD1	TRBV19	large	CASTIPGTGTKKLFF	TGTGCCAGTACCATCCCCGGGACAGGGACGAAAAAACTGTTTTTT
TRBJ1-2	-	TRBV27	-	CASKAGGGGYTF	TGTGCCAGCAAAGCGGGAGGGGGGGGCTACACCTTC
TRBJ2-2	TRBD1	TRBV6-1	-	CASSTDRPNTGELFF	TGTGCCAGCAGTACGGACAGGCCGAACACCGGGGAGCTGTTTTTT
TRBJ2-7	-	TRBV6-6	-	CASSYSSRGSPYEQYF	TGTGCCAGCAGTTACTCGAGTAGAGGTTCTCCCTACGAGCAGTACTTC
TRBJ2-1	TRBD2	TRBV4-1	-	CASSQGASGGAGNEQFF	TGCGCCAGCAGCCAAGGGGCTAGCGGGGGGGCAGGCAATGAGCAGTTCTTC
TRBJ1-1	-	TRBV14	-	CASSQALNTEAFF	TGTGCCAGCAGCCAAGCATTGAACACTGAAGCTTTCTTT
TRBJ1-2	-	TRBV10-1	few	CARRPFHTF	TGCGCCAGGAGGCCTTTCCACACCTTC
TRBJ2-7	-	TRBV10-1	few	CASSPAQGMGQYF	TGCGCCAGCAGTCCGGCCCAGGGAATGGGGCAGTACTTC
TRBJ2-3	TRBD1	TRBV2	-	CASIGTGPADTQYF	TGTGCCAGCATCGGGACAGGCCCGGCAGATACGCAGTATTTT
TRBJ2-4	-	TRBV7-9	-	CASSPGRGAKNIQYF	TGTGCCAGCAGCCCCGGTAGGGGAGCCAAAAACATTCAGTACTTC